This entry concerns a single TCR beta chain. This sample is drawn from a study of blood T cell repertoires in COVID-19. This CDR3 is built from 17 residues. CDR1 SGHRS and CDR2 YFSETQ come from the germline V gene. Losses at the gene ends were 6 bases for V and 6 bases for J; bases not matched to a gene: 19. TCRdb keeps only in-frame clones here, not all; method: immunoSEQ multiplex PCR. This table holds some 120,000 clones, around four fifths found once. Sequences were obtained from peripheral blood. The receptor was derived from a man of 80 years or more with acute or convalescent COVID-19. The V and J genes are TRBV5-1 and TRBJ2-5, with 8 bases lining up with TRBD2. CDR3 nucleotide sequence: TGCGCCAGCAAAGGCGGGGGGCCGTCGGATCTAACAAAGACCCAGTACTTC. Encoded protein: CASKGGGPSDLTKTQYF.